This T cell receptor (beta chain) was identified during a study of T cell responses to AZD1222 COVID-19 vaccine. Study observations and caveats: At baseline, just a handful of AZD1222 recipients tested seropositive. Of spike-specific TCRs, nearly half reportedly target regions left unmutated in variants. Dominant CD4 TCR responses targeted spike regions 160-218 and 743-854. There were mostly white British donors and more females than males, and clonal diversity was possibly underestimated.

Method: immunoSEQ multiplex PCR; TCRdb's copy keeps in-frame clones and lacks some. The repertoire holds around 78,000 clones, with around 90% as singletons. This CDR3 comprises 21 residues. V lost 3 bases and J 4 bases, leaving 33 bases between the germline ends. Germline loops: CDR1 MDHEN, CDR2 SYDVKM. Of note for this clone: The antigen remains undetermined.

V and J are TRBV28 and TRBJ1-1; TRBD1 is a possible D gene (5 bases). The sequencing here drew on peripheral blood, taken 28 days after the second AZD1222 dose. The clonotype was recovered from an adult who received the AZD1222 COVID-19 vaccine. The CDR3 nucleotides are TGTGCCAGCAGTTTTGAAGGCTTGTGGGGCCAACTCAGGAGGTTGAGCACTGAAGCTTTCTTT. Amino acid sequence: CASSFEGLWGQLRRLSTEAFF.